Reported below is one T cell receptor (beta chain). The record originates from a study of cytotoxic CD8 clonotypes in ibrutinib-treated CLL. The CDR3 extends over 15 amino acids. Germline V gives CDR1 SQVTM, CDR2 ANQGSEA. The V end was cut by 4 bases, the J end by 0 bases, with 13 bases between. Using immunoSEQ multiplex PCR, the repertoire was profiled, and TCRdb retains in-frame clones only, with some absent. The sample carries about 300,000 clones, about 72% recorded once. The chain recombines TRBV29-1 with TRBJ2-1; D uncertain. The specimen was PBMCs, collected at disease progression, from a patient treated with ibrutinib. This receptor was obtained from a human donor with chronic lymphocytic leukemia. This CDR3 is CSVGGKQNSYNEQFF. DNA of the CDR3: TGCAGCGTTGGTGGCAAACAAAACTCCTACAATGAGCAGTTCTTC.